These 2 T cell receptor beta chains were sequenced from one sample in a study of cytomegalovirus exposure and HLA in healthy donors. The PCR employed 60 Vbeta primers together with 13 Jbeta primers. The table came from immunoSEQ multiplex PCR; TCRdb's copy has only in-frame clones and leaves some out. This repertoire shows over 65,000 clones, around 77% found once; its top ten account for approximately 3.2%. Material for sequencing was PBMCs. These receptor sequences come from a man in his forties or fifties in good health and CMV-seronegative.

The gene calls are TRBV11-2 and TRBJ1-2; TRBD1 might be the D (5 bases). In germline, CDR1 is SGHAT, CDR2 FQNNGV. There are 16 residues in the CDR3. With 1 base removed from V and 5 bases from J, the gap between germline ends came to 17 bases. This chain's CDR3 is CASSLAAVRGGYGYTF. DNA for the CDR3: TGTGCCAGCAGCTTAGCCGCGGTTAGGGGTGGGTATGGCTACACCTTC.

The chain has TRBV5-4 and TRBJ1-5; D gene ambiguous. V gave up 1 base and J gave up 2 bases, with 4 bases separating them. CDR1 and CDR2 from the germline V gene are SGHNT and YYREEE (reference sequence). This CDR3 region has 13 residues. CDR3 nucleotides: TGTGCCAGCAGCTTGTATGGCAATCAGCCCCAGCATTTT. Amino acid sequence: CASSLYGNQPQHF.